This TCR beta chain came from a study of early T cells in non-severe SARS-CoV-2 infection. In the library, individual cDNA molecules carried attached unique molecular identifiers. MiXCR, run by TCRdb on the 5' RACE reads, gives a single entry per CDR3 protein. The table records fewer than 100,000 distinct CDR3 sequences, about 11% of them present only once. V was cut by 4 bases and J by 2 bases, with 12 bases left in between. The CDR3 runs 15 residues. Germline CDR1 reads LGHDT; CDR2 reads YNNKEL (reference sequence). General study findings and limits: Comparison of clonotypes with VDJdb favored anti-spike CD8 responses while missing private and CD4 specificities.

Concerning this clonotype: The antigen remains unidentified.

The source is an adult who was a healthcare worker with PCR-confirmed SARS-CoV-2 infection or an uninfected control (not recorded which). The source material was whole blood. The chain employs TRBV3-1 and TRBJ1-3, with a possible D match to TRBD1 (5 bases). This CDR3 is CASSPQGNAGNTIYF. Here the CDR3 DNA reads TGTGCCAGCAGCCCTCAGGGAAACGCTGGAAACACCATATATTTT. Together with reference TRBV3-1 and TRBJ1-3, the CDR3 gives the full variable domain: DTAVSQTPKYLVTQMGNDKSIKCEQNLGHDTMYWYKQDSKKFLKIMFSYNNKELIINETVPNRFSPKSPDKAHLNLHINSLELGDSAVYFCASSPQGNAGNTIYFGEGSWLTVV.